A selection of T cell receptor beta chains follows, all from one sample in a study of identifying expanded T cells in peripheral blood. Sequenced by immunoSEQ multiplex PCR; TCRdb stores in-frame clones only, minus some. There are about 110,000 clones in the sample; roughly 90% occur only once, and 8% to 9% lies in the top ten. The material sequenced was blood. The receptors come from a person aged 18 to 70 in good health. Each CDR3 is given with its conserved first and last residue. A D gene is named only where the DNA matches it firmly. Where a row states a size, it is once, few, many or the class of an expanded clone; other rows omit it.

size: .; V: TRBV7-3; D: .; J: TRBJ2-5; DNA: TGTGCCAGCAGCCCAGCGACAGAAGAGACCCAGTACTTC; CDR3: CASSPATEETQYF
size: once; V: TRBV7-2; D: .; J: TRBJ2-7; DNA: TGTGCCAGCAGCTTAGTACATGCGGGGCAGGGAAAGGACGAGCAGTACTTC; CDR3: CASSLVHAGQGKDEQYF
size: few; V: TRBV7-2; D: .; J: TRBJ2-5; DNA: TGTGCCAGCAGCCCAACAGCTCAAGAGACCCAGTACTTC; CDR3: CASSPTAQETQYF
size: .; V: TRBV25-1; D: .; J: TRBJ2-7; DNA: TGTGCCAGCAGTGTTTCACAGGGCTCCTACGAGCAGTACTTC; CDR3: CASSVSQGSYEQYF
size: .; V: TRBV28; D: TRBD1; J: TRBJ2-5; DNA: TGTGCCAGCAGTTTGGATGGACAGGGGGGAATGGAGACCCAGTACTTC; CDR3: CASSLDGQGGMETQYF
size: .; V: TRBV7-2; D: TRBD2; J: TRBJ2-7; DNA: TGTGCCAGCAGCTACTCTAGCGGGGGCTCCTACGAGCAGTACTTC; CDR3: CASSYSSGGSYEQYF
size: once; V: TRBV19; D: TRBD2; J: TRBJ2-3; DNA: TGTGCCAGTAGTGGGGCGGGAGGGCCAGATACGCAGTATTTT; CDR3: CASSGAGGPDTQYF
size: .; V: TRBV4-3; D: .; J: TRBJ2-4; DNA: TGCGCCAGCAGCCTGACGACAAGCCTAGCCAAAAACATTCAGTACTTC; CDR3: CASSLTTSLAKNIQYF
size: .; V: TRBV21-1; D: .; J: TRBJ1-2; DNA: TGTGCCACCCGGGACAGGCCTTTCTATGGCTACACCTTC; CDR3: CATRDRPFYGYTF
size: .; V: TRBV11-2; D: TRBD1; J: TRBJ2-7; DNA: TGTGCCAGCAGCTGGACAGGCGCCGAGCAGTACTTC; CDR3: CASSWTGAEQYF
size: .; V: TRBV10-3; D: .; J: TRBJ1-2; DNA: TGTGCCATCAGTGAGACTAACCAGGGAAGGGTAGGGGGCTACACCTTC; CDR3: CAISETNQGRVGGYTF
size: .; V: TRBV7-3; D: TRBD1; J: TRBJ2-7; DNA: TGTGCCAGCAGCCCCCACCTTGGACAGGGAAAGTACTTC; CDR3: CASSPHLGQGKYF
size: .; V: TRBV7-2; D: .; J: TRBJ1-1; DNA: TGTGCCAGCAGCTTAGTGGCCGATCTAACGAGGGGGACTGAAGCTTTCTTT; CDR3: CASSLVADLTRGTEAFF
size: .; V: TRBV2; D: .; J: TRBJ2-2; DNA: TGTGCCAGCAGGTTCTCGAGGGGCAGGAACACCGGGGAGCTGTTTTTT; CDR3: CASRFSRGRNTGELFF
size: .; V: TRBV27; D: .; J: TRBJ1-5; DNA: TGTGCCAGCAGTCCCCGGTGGGGTTGGGATCAGCCCCAGCATTTT; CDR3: CASSPRWGWDQPQHF
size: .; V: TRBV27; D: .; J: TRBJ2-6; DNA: TGTGCCAGCAGTTTATGGGAGAACCCAGGGGCCAACGTCCTGACTTTC; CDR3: CASSLWENPGANVLTF